This T cell receptor (beta chain) was captured in a study of cytomegalovirus exposure and HLA in healthy donors. Study-wide results and caveats: A missense variant in DCLRE1C was later tied to TCR beta V- and J-gene trimming.

Looked up from germline, CDR1 is SGHRS and CDR2 is YFSETQ. Trimming stripped 0 bases from V and 2 bases from J, with 6 bases between. This CDR3 comprises 13 residues. Of note for this clone: Its antigen is as yet unknown. Other DNA sequences in this sample translate to the same CDR3.

Primers for the PCR totalled 60 Vbeta and 13 Jbeta. Sequenced by immunoSEQ multiplex PCR; TCRdb stores in-frame clones only, minus some. The sample yields about 170,000 clones, about 75% seen once. The clonotype comes from a female donor in good health and CMV-seronegative. Sequencing was carried out using PBMCs. The gene calls are TRBV5-1 and TRBJ2-7, with D unresolved. CDR3 protein: CASSLDGTYEQYF. CDR3 bases: TGCGCCAGCAGCTTGGACGGTACCTACGAGCAGTACTTC. Full variable domain (missing parts from reference TRBV5-1 and TRBJ2-7): KAGVTQTPRYLIKTRGQQVTLSCSPISGHRSVSWYQQTPGQGLQFLFEYFSETQRNKGNFPGRFSGRQFSNSRSEMNVSTLELGDSALYLCASSLDGTYEQYFGPGTRLTVT.